This is a list of T cell receptor beta chains from one sample in a study of glioma-infiltrating T cells after dendritic cell vaccination. TCRdb's table, derived via immunoSEQ multiplex PCR, lists solely in-frame clones and lacks some. The sample yields 100,000 or so clones, 80% to 90% seen once. Sample: blood, taken before dendritic cell vaccination. These receptor sequences come from a human donor with glioblastoma. CDR3s include the opening cysteine and the closing phenylalanine or tryptophan. The order of the fields is CDR3 DNA, CDR3 protein, D gene, J gene, clone size, V gene. The D gene is left open where the match is weak. Clone size is not always given. Where it is, it says once, few, many or a class for expanded clones.

CDR3nt: TGCGCCAGCAGCCACGGGACAGGGGGCTTCACAGATACGCAGTATTTT
CDR3aa: CASSHGTGGFTDTQYF
d_gene: TRBD1
j_gene: TRBJ2-3
abundance: once
v_gene: TRBV4-3

CDR3nt: TGTGCCAGCACCGACAGGGGGGAGCTGTTTTTT
CDR3aa: CASTDRGELFF
d_gene: NA
j_gene: TRBJ2-2
abundance: NA
v_gene: TRBV5-6

CDR3nt: TGTGCCAGCAGTGGCCGCACACGACGACAGGGCGATAATGAAAAACTGTTTTTT
CDR3aa: CASSGRTRRQGDNEKLFF
d_gene: TRBD1
j_gene: TRBJ1-4
abundance: NA
v_gene: TRBV6-1

CDR3nt: TGTGCCAGCAGCCCGCCCGGGATACGAGAAACCCAGTACTTC
CDR3aa: CASSPPGIRETQYF
d_gene: NA
j_gene: TRBJ2-5
abundance: NA
v_gene: TRBV7-2

CDR3nt: TGCGCCAGCAGCTTTGGGGTTGGAGCGGGAGGCAACAATGAGCAGTTCTTC
CDR3aa: CASSFGVGAGGNNEQFF
d_gene: TRBD2
j_gene: TRBJ2-1
abundance: NA
v_gene: TRBV5-1

CDR3nt: TGTGCCAGCAGCTTGGATTTCCAGACGCCAGGCCCCTACGAGCAGTACTTC
CDR3aa: CASSLDFQTPGPYEQYF
d_gene: NA
j_gene: TRBJ2-7
abundance: NA
v_gene: TRBV5-6

CDR3nt: TGTGCCAGCAGAACTAGCGGGGGGAACACCGGGGAGCTGTTTTTT
CDR3aa: CASRTSGGNTGELFF
d_gene: TRBD2
j_gene: TRBJ2-2
abundance: NA
v_gene: TRBV2

CDR3nt: TGTGCCAGCAGTTTGACTAGCGGGTCACAGGGAGAGCAGTACTTC
CDR3aa: CASSLTSGSQGEQYF
d_gene: TRBD2
j_gene: TRBJ2-7
abundance: NA
v_gene: TRBV28

CDR3nt: TGTGCCAGCAGCCAAGAAGTTGCGGGGGGAACTAGCGGGAGGGCCGATGAGCAGTTCTTC
CDR3aa: CASSQEVAGGTSGRADEQFF
d_gene: TRBD2
j_gene: TRBJ2-1
abundance: NA
v_gene: TRBV4-2

CDR3nt: TGCGCCAGCAGCTTGTCGGGTACTGAAGCTTTCTTT
CDR3aa: CASSLSGTEAFF
d_gene: NA
j_gene: TRBJ1-1
abundance: NA
v_gene: TRBV5-1

CDR3nt: TGTGCCAGCGCGACACAGGGCTACGAGCAGTACTTC
CDR3aa: CASATQGYEQYF
d_gene: NA
j_gene: TRBJ2-7
abundance: NA
v_gene: TRBV27

CDR3nt: TGTGCCAGCAGTCGAACGGCTGGAAACACCATATATTTT
CDR3aa: CASSRTAGNTIYF
d_gene: NA
j_gene: TRBJ1-3
abundance: NA
v_gene: TRBV6-5

CDR3nt: TGTGCCATCAGTGACTCCGAAACAGAGAACACTGAAGCTTTCTTT
CDR3aa: CAISDSETENTEAFF
d_gene: NA
j_gene: TRBJ1-1
abundance: NA
v_gene: TRBV10-3

CDR3nt: TGTGCCAGTAGTATTCGAAGGGAGGGGGGCCAAACCGGGGACACTGAAGCTTTCTTT
CDR3aa: CASSIRREGGQTGDTEAFF
d_gene: NA
j_gene: TRBJ1-1
abundance: few
v_gene: TRBV19

CDR3nt: TGTGCCATCAGTGGGCAGGGGAGATCGAATTCACCCCTCCACTTT
CDR3aa: CAISGQGRSNSPLHF
d_gene: NA
j_gene: TRBJ1-6
abundance: NA
v_gene: TRBV10-3

CDR3nt: TGTGCCAGCAGTCCGGGACTCAGAAATGAAAAACTGTTTTTT
CDR3aa: CASSPGLRNEKLFF
d_gene: NA
j_gene: TRBJ1-4
abundance: NA
v_gene: TRBV25-1

CDR3nt: TGTGCCAGCAGCAACGCGGGTTGGACAGATACGCAGTATTTT
CDR3aa: CASSNAGWTDTQYF
d_gene: NA
j_gene: TRBJ2-3
abundance: NA
v_gene: TRBV7-6

CDR3nt: TGTGCCAGCAGCGTAGATCCCCCGGGGGGATACACAGATACGCAGTATTTT
CDR3aa: CASSVDPPGGYTDTQYF
d_gene: TRBD2
j_gene: TRBJ2-3
abundance: NA
v_gene: TRBV9

CDR3nt: TGCGCCAGCAGCCAACACCAGGGCCCCCGTGGTGGCTACACCTTC
CDR3aa: CASSQHQGPRGGYTF
d_gene: NA
j_gene: TRBJ1-2
abundance: NA
v_gene: TRBV4-3

CDR3nt: TGTGCCAGCAGCTCACGCGGGGGAGGCAGTGAAAAACTGTTTTTT
CDR3aa: CASSSRGGGSEKLFF
d_gene: NA
j_gene: TRBJ1-4
abundance: NA
v_gene: TRBV13

CDR3nt: TGTGCCAGCAGCTCGGAAACTACAGCCGAGGGTCGAGCTGGCTACACCTTC
CDR3aa: CASSSETTAEGRAGYTF
d_gene: NA
j_gene: TRBJ1-2
abundance: NA
v_gene: TRBV5-4

CDR3nt: TGTGCCAGCAGGAGAGCGGGACCACTCGGAAACACCGGGGAGCTGTTTTTT
CDR3aa: CASRRAGPLGNTGELFF
d_gene: TRBD2
j_gene: TRBJ2-2
abundance: NA
v_gene: TRBV27

CDR3nt: TGTGCCAGCAGCTCCGGGACTAGCGTCAATGAGCAGTTCTTC
CDR3aa: CASSSGTSVNEQFF
d_gene: TRBD2
j_gene: TRBJ2-1
abundance: NA
v_gene: TRBV9

CDR3nt: TGTGCCAGCAGTCAGTTCGGGGGGGCCACAGATACGCAGTATTTT
CDR3aa: CASSQFGGATDTQYF
d_gene: TRBD2
j_gene: TRBJ2-3
abundance: NA
v_gene: TRBV7-6

CDR3nt: TGTGCCAGCAGGGGAGGGGGGGGCCCCCCGAACACCGGGGAGCTGTTTTTT
CDR3aa: CASRGGGGPPNTGELFF
d_gene: NA
j_gene: TRBJ2-2
abundance: NA
v_gene: TRBV2

CDR3nt: TGTGCCAGCAGCCGTGGAGAGGAGACCCAGTACTTC
CDR3aa: CASSRGEETQYF
d_gene: NA
j_gene: TRBJ2-5
abundance: NA
v_gene: TRBV7-9

CDR3nt: TGCGCCAGCAGCATGGGACTAGCGGCAGATACGCAGTATTTT
CDR3aa: CASSMGLAADTQYF
d_gene: TRBD2
j_gene: TRBJ2-3
abundance: NA
v_gene: TRBV5-1

CDR3nt: TGTGCCAGCAGCTTGAGCCGGCCCCAGGGGGAGCAGTACTTC
CDR3aa: CASSLSRPQGEQYF
d_gene: NA
j_gene: TRBJ2-7
abundance: NA
v_gene: TRBV7-2

CDR3nt: TGTGCCAGCAGTTTACTTAATAGCAATCAGCCCCAGCATTTT
CDR3aa: CASSLLNSNQPQHF
d_gene: NA
j_gene: TRBJ1-5
abundance: NA
v_gene: TRBV28

CDR3nt: TGCAGCGTGGGGGGTTTCGTTGAGCAGTTCTTC
CDR3aa: CSVGGFVEQFF
d_gene: NA
j_gene: TRBJ2-1
abundance: NA
v_gene: TRBV29-1